This record looks at one T cell receptor beta chain sequence and its context. The sample comes from a study of T-cell memory formation after mild COVID-19. Overall study context: The two donors had largely donor-specific TCR clusters.

TCR alpha and TCR beta cDNA libraries carrying sample barcodes and UMIs came from 5'RACE with constant-segment primers. One entry per CDR3 protein, called by TCRdb with MiXCR from the 5' RACE reads. The sample shows 400,000 to 550,000 distinct CDR3 sequences, roughly 25% of them seen only once. The CDR3 spans 19 residues. The germline CDR1 and CDR2 sequences are SGHRS and YFSETQ. Trimming at V came to 3 bases and at J to 4 bases, leaving 15 bases not matched to a gene. This receptor was identified in an adult woman who had mild COVID-19 (a few samples of this study predate the infection). Cell type and time point are not known. Sequenced: PBMCs or a T cell subset sorted from them (not recorded which). V is TRBV5-1 and J is TRBJ2-3; 12 bases fit TRBD2. CDR3 residues: CASSSPKLLAGGLSDTQYF. DNA of the CDR3: TGCGCCAGCAGCTCGCCTAAACTGCTAGCGGGAGGGCTTTCAGATACGCAGTATTTT.